Following are 15 T cell receptor beta chains from one sample sequenced in a study of CD4 T cells in relation to SARS-CoV-2 and coronaviruses (dated by TCRdb to about 2021). The library was prepared using the immunoSEQ multiplex PCR assay. TCRdb retrieved this table from immuneACCESS and kept in-frame rearrangements only. Not all clones are present; in checked studies, unresolved V genes account for under half, and no reason is known for the remainder. Counted in this sample were roughly 57,000 clones; 80% to 90% of them appeared once. About 1.4% of the sample is held by the ten biggest clonotypes. CD4+ T cells from unexposed donors were collected before the COVID-19 pandemic (2011-2018). Sample: memory CD4+ T cells from PBMCs. The cell subset or site label here, explained by the study, means: memory (non-naive) CD4+ T cells. All receptors derive from a human donor in good health.

J is TRBJ2-7 and V is TRBV19, with TRBD2 matching 11 bases. The CDR3 covers 16 residues. The germline gives CDR1 LNHDA, CDR2 SQIVND (reference sequence). With V trimmed by 4 bases and J by 1 base, 6 bases remained unmatched. CDR3 in amino acids: CASSRGTSGLSYEQYF. The CDR3, as DNA: TGTGCCAGTAGTAGAGGGACTAGCGGTCTATCCTACGAGCAGTACTTC.

CDR3 protein: CASSPRTRVYNEQFF. The DNA of the CDR3 is TGTGCCAGCAGTCCGCGGACTAGAGTATACAATGAGCAGTTCTTC. The J gene is TRBJ2-1, the V gene TRBV28, with 7 bases matching TRBD2. The CDR3 sequence is 15 residues long. The germline gives CDR1 MDHEN, CDR2 SYDVKM. V was clipped by 5 bases and J by 4 bases; unmatched bases: 8.

The chain employs TRBV5-1 and TRBJ2-7, with D tentatively TRBD2 (5 bases). Trimming took off 4 bases at V and 2 bases at J, with 19 bases between the two ends. Germline V lookup: CDR1 SGHRS, CDR2 YFSETQ. The CDR3 is 16 amino acids. Here the CDR3 DNA reads TGCGCCAGCAGCCCCCGCCCGAGCGGTACAACCTACGAGCAGTACTTC. Amino acids: CASSPRPSGTTYEQYF.

The sample holds one count of this clone. DNA of the CDR3: TGTGCCAGCAGCGCGACTAGCGGAGCTCCTAGCACAGATACGCAGTATTTT. It specifies CASSATSGAPSTDTQYF. J is TRBJ2-3 and V is TRBV9, with 9 bases identical to TRBD2. V shed 3 bases, J shed 0 bases, and the junction held 8 bases outside the gene matches. The CDR3 is made up of 17 amino acids. CDR1 and CDR2 (germline): SGDLS, YYNGEE.

This chain uses TRBV29-1 with TRBJ2-1, with 11 bases that match TRBD2. The CDR3 extends over 15 amino acids. The germline V gene has CDR1 SQVTM and CDR2 ANQGSEA. Trimming took 7 bases from V and 7 from J; bases not matched to a gene: 12. This CDR3 is CSARRLLAGVNEQFF. In nucleotides, the CDR3 is TGCAGCGCCAGAAGGTTACTAGCGGGGGTGAATGAGCAGTTCTTC.

The CDR3 here is CASSTRGMTTNEQFF. The CDR3 DNA sequence: TGTGCCAGCAGCACAAGGGGGATGACTACCAATGAGCAGTTCTTC. V gene TRBV11-2 combines with J gene TRBJ2-1, with TRBD1 as a possible D gene (6 bases). Germline CDR1 is SGHAT and CDR2 is FQNNGV. The CDR3 contains 15 residues. Trimming took off 5 bases at V and 6 bases at J, with 17 bases between the two ends.

V is TRBV28 and J is TRBJ2-1, with 7 positions matching TRBD2. J was trimmed by 2 bases and V by 3 bases; bases with no gene match: 1. CDR1 and CDR2 from the germline V gene are MDHEN and SYDVKM. The CDR3 sequence is 14 residues long. CDR3 in amino acids: CASSFLAAYNEQFF. The CDR3 DNA is TGTGCCAGCAGTTTCCTAGCGGCCTACAATGAGCAGTTCTTC.

V gene TRBV30 combines with J gene TRBJ2-2; D is undetermined. Germline assignment: CDR1 GTSNPN and CDR2 SVGIG (reference sequence). Between the trimmed V and J ends, which lost 4 bases and 0 bases, there was a span of 12 bases. CDR3 length equals 15 residues. CDR3 in amino acids: CAWTGFRSNTGELFF. For the CDR3, the DNA is TGTGCCTGGACTGGTTTCAGATCGAACACCGGGGAGCTGTTTTTT. Looking up the rest from reference TRBV30 and TRBJ2-2 gives the full variable domain: SQTIHQWPATLVQPVGSPLSLECTVEGTSNPNLYWYRQAAGRGLQLLFYSVGIGQISSEVPQNLSASRPQDRQFILSSKKLLLSDSGFYLCAWTGFRSNTGELFFGEGSRLTVL.

In nucleotides, the CDR3 is TGTGCCAGCTCATCAAGTATCGGCAGGGGGGCAGATACGCAGTATTTT. Protein sequence: CASSSSIGRGADTQYF. The rearrangement links TRBV18 to TRBJ2-3; tentatively, D is TRBD1 (7 bases). V dropped 5 bases and J dropped 4 bases, with 19 bases sitting between them. Germline V gene data show CDR1 as KGHSH and CDR2 as LQKENI. This CDR3 comprises 16 residues.

This clone was observed once. The chain uses TRBV2 and TRBJ2-2; D remains unclear. Germline V gene sequence: CDR1 SNHLY, CDR2 FYNNEI. The CDR3 covers 14 residues. V was clipped by 2 bases and J by 5 bases, with 9 bases between them. CDR3 DNA sequence: TGTGCCAGCAGTGAAAGGCAGTCAACCGGGGAGCTGTTTTTT. It specifies CASSERQSTGELFF. Full variable domain (outside the CDR3, taken from reference TRBV2 and TRBJ2-2): EPEVTQTPSHQVTQMGQEVILRCVPISNHLYFYWYRQILGQKVEFLVSFYNNEISEKSEIFDDQFSVERPDGSNFTLKIRSTKLEDSAMYFCASSERQSTGELFFGEGSRLTVL.

The sample holds one count of this clone. The V call is TRBV7-3, the J call TRBJ2-6, with unresolved D. Trimming removed 5 bases at V and 2 bases at J, with 13 bases between. The germline V gene encodes CDR1 SGHTA and CDR2 FQGTGA. CDR3 length: 16 amino acids. CDR3 sequence (DNA): TGTGCCAGCAGCCGAGCCCAAACTGCTGGGGCCAACGTCCTGACTTTC. Translating it yields CASSRAQTAGANVLTF.

The chain carries TRBV4-1 and TRBJ2-7, with D perhaps assigned TRBD1 or TRBD2 (5 bases each). The germline V gene has CDR1 MGHRA and CDR2 YSYEKL. The CDR3 is 17 residues long. Trimming cost V 4 bases and J 0 bases, with 19 bases left between them. CDR3 DNA sequence: TGCGCCAGCAGCCCACGGCTGGGAGAGGGGAGCTCCTACGAGCAGTACTTC. Its translation: CASSPRLGEGSSYEQYF.

This rearrangement joins TRBV10-1 to TRBJ2-1; 10 bases fit TRBD2. J was trimmed by 6 bases and V by 4 bases; bases with no gene match: 18. The germline gives CDR1 WNHNN, CDR2 SYGVQD (reference sequence). This CDR3 has 19 residues. In DNA form, the CDR3 reads TGCGCCAGCAGTGCTGGTCGAGGGGTAGCGGGAGGTTTGGGCAATGAGCAGTTCTTC. It yields the protein CASSAGRGVAGGLGNEQFF.

The gene calls are TRBV3-1 (or the pseudogene TRBV3-2) and TRBJ2-3; D remains ambiguous. The germline CDR1 and CDR2 sequences are LGHDT and YNNKEL (reference sequence). V was shortened by 0 bases and J by 4 bases, with 8 bases between the two germline ends. The CDR3 extends over 14 amino acids. Here the CDR3 reads CASSQDVGSDTQYF. The CDR3 DNA is TGTGCCAGCAGCCAAGATGTGGGTTCAGATACGCAGTATTTT.

Written as DNA, the CDR3 is TGTGCCAGCAGCCTGGACCGCTCTGGGGCCAACGTCCTGACTTTC. Its translation is CASSLDRSGANVLTF. The chain links TRBV7-9 to TRBJ2-6; D is ambiguous. V lost 5 bases, J lost 0 bases, and 8 bases lay in between. This CDR3 has 15 amino acids. Germline CDR1 SEHNR, CDR2 FQNEAQ (reference sequence).